Shown below are 16 T cell receptor beta chains from a single sample sequenced in a study of Tregs in tolerant kidney transplant recipients. Their recognized antigens are unknown. This table comes from immunoSEQ multiplex PCR, and its TCRdb copy is limited to in-frame clones, with some not included. The top ten hold under 8.5% of the sample, which has thousands of clones, roughly 41% seen once. Sequencing was performed on Tregs from blood grown in culture. These receptor sequences come from a human donor in good health.

The rearrangement joins TRBV7-6 to TRBJ2-1; the D gene is possibly TRBD2 (6 bases). Germline-derived CDR1 and CDR2 are SGHVS and FNYEAQ. V was shortened by 5 bases and J by 6 bases, with 8 bases between the two germline ends. The CDR3 is 12 amino acids. This CDR3 is CASSRTTNEQFF. The CDR3 DNA follows: TGTGCCAGCAGCCGGACTACCAATGAGCAGTTCTTC.

The chain combines TRBV7-9 with TRBJ2-7, with 7 bases matching TRBD1. Germline trimming cut 5 bases from V and 10 bases from J; bases unmatched to any gene: 5. CDR1 is SEHNR, CDR2 FQNEAQ, per germline (reference sequence). CDR3 length: 11 residues. The DNA for the CDR3 is TGTGCCAGCAGCCTCGGACAGGATCAGTACTTC. It is translated as CASSLGQDQYF.

This clone appeared a few times. The V and J genes are TRBV2 and TRBJ1-4; maybe TRBD1 (6 bases). Germline-derived CDR1 and CDR2 are SNHLY and FYNNEI. The CDR3 contains 15 residues. Trimming took 6 bases from V and 7 from J, leaving 18 bases between them. CDR3 nucleotide sequence: TGTGCCAGCAGCGATACAGGGAGGGAGAGTGAAAAACTGTTTTTT. Translated, it gives CASSDTGRESEKLFF. The variable domain in full, completed from reference TRBV2 and TRBJ1-4, reads EPEVTQTPSHQVTQMGQEVILRCVPISNHLYFYWYRQILGQKVEFLVSFYNNEISEKSEIFDDQFSVERPDGSNFTLKIRSTKLEDSAMYFCASSDTGRESEKLFFGSGTQLSVL.

In this sample, this clone is large. V usage is TRBV19 and J usage is TRBJ1-2; weak D call: TRBD1 (6 bases). Trimming pared 7 bases from V and 8 bases from J, leaving 23 bases between. CDR3 length: 15 amino acids. From germline, CDR1 is LNHDA and CDR2 SQIVND (reference sequence). CDR3 loop: CASTNHGTTRRGYTF. As DNA, the CDR3 is TGTGCCAGTACCAACCACGGGACAACCAGGAGGGGCTACACCTTC.

This rearrangement joins TRBV19 to TRBJ1-2, with unresolved D. The CDR3 totals 12 residues. The germline V gene encodes CDR1 LNHDA and CDR2 SQIVND (reference sequence). Trimming cost V 8 bases and J 5 bases, with 12 bases left between them. CDR3 in DNA: TGTGCCAGTTCCCCCAAAGGGTATGGCTACACCTTC. The encoded protein is CASSPKGYGYTF.

This chain joins TRBV30 and TRBJ1-4; 8 nucleotides agree with TRBD1. Germline V gene sequence: CDR1 GTSNPN, CDR2 SVGIG (reference sequence). With V trimmed by 1 base and J by 1 base, 8 bases remained unmatched. This CDR3 is built from 17 residues. CDR3 nucleotide sequence: TGTGCCTGGAGTGCAGGGGGCGCGGTGATAACTAATGAAAAACTGTTTTTT. The encoded protein is CAWSAGGAVITNEKLFF.

This clone appeared a few times. J is TRBJ1-2 and V is TRBV19; D is unclear. In germline, CDR1 is LNHDA, CDR2 SQIVND (reference sequence). The ends were cut back, 7 bases at V and 4 bases at J, with 19 bases in the middle. The CDR3 spans 15 residues. CDR3 sequence reads: CASTQPGRVSYGYTF. In nucleotides, the CDR3 is TGTGCCAGTACCCAACCCGGCCGGGTGTCCTATGGCTACACCTTC.

The chain couples TRBV29-1 to TRBJ1-1; unclear D gene. The germline V gene has CDR1 SQVTM and CDR2 ANQGSEA. CDR3 size: 10 residues. V lost 4 bases, J lost 3 bases, and 3 bases lay in between. CDR3: CSVGHTEAFF. For the CDR3, the DNA is TGCAGCGTTGGGCACACTGAAGCTTTCTTT.

This chain links TRBV2 with TRBJ2-6; D call uncertain. Germline CDR1 SNHLY, CDR2 FYNNEI. Trimming took 6 bases from V and 3 from J, leaving 3 bases between them. The length of the CDR3 is 12 residues. The CDR3 reads CASRVGANVLTF. CDR3 DNA sequence: TGTGCCAGCAGGGTTGGGGCCAACGTCCTGACTTTC.

In this sample, this clone turned up a few times. This chain links TRBV19 with TRBJ2-2, with 9 bases aligning to TRBD1. V trimming: 4 bases; J trimming: 5 bases; junction bases outside the gene matches: 5. Germline-derived CDR1 and CDR2 are LNHDA and SQIVND (reference sequence). The CDR3 covers 15 residues. The CDR3 DNA reads as TGTGCCAGTAGTAACAGGGGGCTGGGAACCGGGGAGCTGTTTTTT. Its translation: CASSNRGLGTGELFF.

The rearrangement links TRBV5-1 to TRBJ2-1; D might be TRBD1 or TRBD2, each matching 5 bases. The CDR3 has 14 amino acids. Germline loops: CDR1 SGHRS, CDR2 YFSETQ. The germline V and J ends were trimmed by 0 bases and 9 bases, with 13 bases remaining between them. CDR3 nucleotide sequence: TGCGCCAGCAGCTTGGAGGGGAGAGTGAGTGAGCAGTTCTTC. It yields the protein CASSLEGRVSEQFF.

J is TRBJ2-1 and V is TRBV7-7; TRBD2 is a possible D gene (6 bases). Germline values: CDR1 SSHAT, CDR2 FNYEAQ (reference sequence). This CDR3 has 11 residues. The CDR3, as DNA: TGTGCTAGCGGATCCTACAATGAGCAGTTCTTC. Translating it yields CASGSYNEQFF. The whole variable domain, filled in from reference TRBV7-7 and TRBJ2-1, reads GAGVSQSPRYKVTKRGQDVTLRCDPISSHATLYWYQQALGQGPEFLTYFNYEAQPDKSGLPSDRFSAERPEGSISTLTIQRTEQRDSAMYRCASGSYNEQFFGPGTRLTVL.

This clone was counted only a few times. This sequence joins TRBV18 and TRBJ1-6, with D possibly being TRBD1 (6 bases). The germline gives CDR1 KGHSH, CDR2 LQKENI. Trimming took 2 bases from V and 1 from J, leaving 18 bases between them. This CDR3 has 19 residues. In nucleotides, the CDR3 is TGTGCCAGCTCACCATGGCCCCCACAGGGAAGGTCCTATAATTCACCCCTCCACTTT. It is translated as CASSPWPPQGRSYNSPLHF.

This clone rates as large. This chain connects TRBV7-9 to TRBJ1-2; the D is unclear. Germline CDR1 is SEHNR and CDR2 is FQNEAQ (reference sequence). Between the trimmed V and J ends, which lost 5 bases and 2 bases, there was a span of 12 bases. CDR3 size: 14 residues. The CDR3 DNA is TGTGCCAGCAGCCCGGTCCCCGGGAACTATGGCTACACCTTC. Residues: CASSPVPGNYGYTF.

This chain links TRBV5-1 with TRBJ2-2, with D uncertain. Between the trimmed V and J ends, which lost 2 bases and 0 bases, there was a span of 11 bases. Germline CDR1 is SGHRS and CDR2 is YFSETQ. CDR3 length: 16 amino acids. For the CDR3, the DNA is TGCGCCAGCAGCTTCATGACACCATCGAACACCGGGGAGCTGTTTTTT. It yields the protein CASSFMTPSNTGELFF.

V is TRBV5-5 and J is TRBJ2-7, with 10 bases aligning to TRBD2. V lost 4 bases to trimming and J lost 3 bases; unmatched junction nucleotides: 13. The CDR3 spans 17 residues. CDR1 SGHKS and CDR2 YYEKEE come from the germline V gene (reference sequence). The CDR3 here is CASSQDMASGSHYEQYF. Written as DNA, the CDR3 is TGTGCCAGCAGCCAAGATATGGCTAGCGGGAGCCACTACGAGCAGTACTTC.